Following are 21 T cell receptor beta chains from one sample sequenced in a study of blood T cell repertoires in COVID-19. Using immunoSEQ multiplex PCR, the repertoire was profiled, and TCRdb retains in-frame clones only, with some absent. In the table there are 100,000 to 150,000 clones, less than 90% of which are singletons. The sequenced sample consisted of PBMCs or T cells enriched from blood (not recorded which). These receptors originate from a woman aged 45-60 years who had recovered from COVID-19.

The chain couples TRBV6-5 to TRBJ2-5; 9 bases match TRBD1. CDR3 length equals 16 residues. Germline V gene sequence: CDR1 MNHEY, CDR2 SVGAGI. V lost 4 bases to trimming and J lost 4 bases; unmatched junction nucleotides: 10. The CDR3 bases are TGTGCCAGCAGTTTAACGGGGACAGGGCGAGGAGAGACCCAGTACTTC. This encodes CASSLTGTGRGETQYF.

The genes are TRBV11-3 and TRBJ2-1, with TRBD1 as a possible D gene (5 bases). Trimming cost V 5 bases and J 4 bases, with 15 bases left between them. The V gene's germline CDR1 is SGHNT and CDR2 YENEEA. The CDR3 is 15 amino acids. CDR3 coding DNA: TGTGCCAGCAGCGACGTAGGAGACAGATACAATGAGCAGTTCTTC. Amino acid sequence: CASSDVGDRYNEQFF.

V gene TRBV6-2 or TRBV6-3 combines with J gene TRBJ1-5, with a tentative D call TRBD1 (6 bases). CDR3 length equals 15 residues. V dropped 8 bases and J dropped 0 bases, with 14 bases sitting between them. In germline, CDR1 is MNHEY, CDR2 SVGEGT. The CDR3 DNA reads as TGTGCCAGCCGCCTGCGACAGGATAGCAATCAGCCCCAGCATTTT. Residues: CASRLRQDSNQPQHF.

The chain recombines TRBV19 with TRBJ2-3; TRBD2 matches 8 bases. V was pared by 7 bases and J by 4 bases, with 13 bases of the junction left unmatched. The CDR3 has 16 residues. The germline CDR1 and CDR2 sequences are LNHDA and SQIVND (reference sequence). The CDR3 sequence: CASTKRGTYSADTQYF. The CDR3 bases are TGTGCCAGTACAAAGCGGGGGACCTACAGCGCAGATACGCAGTATTTT.

In this sample, this clone turned up once. This chain connects TRBV2 to TRBJ2-5; D may be TRBD1 (5 bases). The germline CDR1 and CDR2 sequences are SNHLY and FYNNEI. CDR3 length equals 13 residues. V shed 4 bases and J shed 1 base, with 7 bases lying between them. The CDR3: CASSGQLQETQYF. CDR3 bases: TGTGCCAGCAGTGGACAGCTCCAAGAGACCCAGTACTTC. The complete variable domain, with remaining parts taken from reference TRBV2 and TRBJ2-5, reads EPEVTQTPSHQVTQMGQEVILRCVPISNHLYFYWYRQILGQKVEFLVSFYNNEISEKSEIFDDQFSVERPDGSNFTLKIRSTKLEDSAMYFCASSGQLQETQYFGPGTRLLVL.

The chain is built from TRBV10-3 and TRBJ2-1; TRBD2 agrees at 11 bases. Trimming removed 3 bases from V and 3 bases from J; junction bases left unmatched: 7. Germline V gene data show CDR1 as ENHRY and CDR2 as SYGVKD. This CDR3 is built from 17 residues. CDR3 in amino acids: CAISDGLAGGNYNEQFF. As DNA, the CDR3 is TGTGCCATCAGTGACGGTTTAGCGGGGGGGAACTACAATGAGCAGTTCTTC.

The chain combines TRBV6-5 with TRBJ2-7; 7 bases match TRBD1. CDR1 and CDR2 (germline): MNHEY, SVGAGI. With 6 bases clipped from V and 2 bases from J, the junction kept 10 bases outside the gene matches. This CDR3 has 15 residues. For the CDR3, the DNA is TGTGCCAGCAGACTAGACAGGGACCCTACCTACGAGCAGTACTTC. Protein sequence: CASRLDRDPTYEQYF.

V is TRBV19 and J is TRBJ1-3; the D is unclear. Germline lookup yields CDR1 LNHDA and CDR2 SQIVND (reference sequence). Trimming shortened V by 2 bases and J by 4 bases, and 9 bases separated the two germline ends. The CDR3 is 14 amino acids. The CDR3: CASSIPSRGNTIYF. The CDR3 DNA sequence: TGTGCCAGTAGTATACCTTCCAGAGGAAACACCATATATTTT.

This clone was counted a few times. The rearrangement uses TRBV19 and TRBJ2-3; 12 bases map to TRBD1. This CDR3 region has 15 residues. CDR1 and CDR2 from the germline V gene are LNHDA and SQIVND (reference sequence). With V trimmed by 7 bases and J by 4 bases, 6 bases remained unmatched. The CDR3 here is CASKLGQGAADTQYF. CDR3 coding DNA: TGTGCCAGTAAATTGGGACAGGGGGCGGCAGATACGCAGTATTTT.

The chain couples TRBV7-2 to TRBJ2-2; D ambiguous. With 1 base removed from V and 5 bases from J, the gap between germline ends came to 5 bases. The germline gives CDR1 SGHTA, CDR2 FQGNSA. This CDR3 region has 13 residues. CDR3 coding DNA: TGTGCCAGCAGCTTAGGGCGGACCGGGGAGCTGTTTTTT. This translates into CASSLGRTGELFF.

This clone came up once. The genes are TRBV10-1 and TRBJ2-7; 9 bases are a match to TRBD2. CDR1 is WNHNN and CDR2 is SYGVQD in the germline V gene (reference sequence). This CDR3 spans 14 amino acids. With V trimmed by 2 bases and J by 6 bases, 5 bases remained unmatched. As DNA, the CDR3 is TGCGCCAGCAGTGAGGTTCTAGCGGGGAGCGAGCAGTACTTC. It yields the protein CASSEVLAGSEQYF.

The chain combines TRBV2 with TRBJ1-2; no clear D. CDR1 is SNHLY, CDR2 FYNNEI, per germline. The ends were cut back, 3 bases at V and 7 bases at J, with 9 bases in the middle. The CDR3 is 12 amino acids. The CDR3 is CASSDLYSGYTF. CDR3 DNA sequence: TGTGCCAGCAGTGATCTATATAGTGGCTACACCTTC. The full variable domain, in which reference TRBV2 and TRBJ1-2 provide the parts outside the CDR3, is EPEVTQTPSHQVTQMGQEVILRCVPISNHLYFYWYRQILGQKVEFLVSFYNNEISEKSEIFDDQFSVERPDGSNFTLKIRSTKLEDSAMYFCASSDLYSGYTFGSGTRLTVV.

The chain has TRBV6-5 and TRBJ1-2; 10 bases are a match to TRBD1. The trim removed 2 bases at V and 8 bases at J, leaving 11 bases unmatched. The germline CDR1 and CDR2 sequences are MNHEY and SVGAGI. The CDR3 extends over 16 amino acids. The CDR3 loop is CASSYLTTGQGVGYTF. The CDR3 DNA reads TGTGCCAGCAGTTACCTAACGACCGGACAGGGGGTGGGCTACACCTTC.

The CDR3 loop is CASSAQGVYTEAFF. CDR3 in DNA: TGTGCCAGCAGCGCGCAGGGGGTGTACACTGAAGCTTTCTTT. The rearrangement uses TRBV7-6 and TRBJ1-1; 7 bases are a match to TRBD1. J gave up 3 bases and V 5 bases, and 6 bases lay outside the gene matches. There are 14 residues in the CDR3. The germline V gene has CDR1 SGHVS and CDR2 FNYEAQ.

The V gene is TRBV6-1, the J gene TRBJ1-3; perhaps TRBD1 as D (5 bases). The V gene's germline CDR1 is MNHNS and CDR2 SASEGT. The CDR3 runs 16 residues. The V gene lost 1 base and the J gene lost 0 bases, with 10 bases spanning the gap. The CDR3 DNA reads TGTGCCAGCAGTGAAGACAGGAAGGGCTCTGGAAACACCATATATTTT. It codes for CASSEDRKGSGNTIYF.

CDR3 coding DNA: TGCGCCAGCAGTGAGTCTCTAGCGGGGGGCCCCCAAGAGACCCAGTACTTC. Protein sequence: CASSESLAGGPQETQYF. The chain couples TRBV10-1 to TRBJ2-5; 11 nucleotides align to TRBD2. Germline values: CDR1 WNHNN, CDR2 SYGVQD (reference sequence). V shed 0 bases and J 1 base; nucleotides not matched to a gene: 4. The CDR3 totals 17 residues.

Turning to this clone: A read error may account for a junction end that differs from germline. V usage is TRBV6-5 and J usage is TRBJ1-2; the match to TRBD1 covers 7 bases. In germline, CDR1 is MNHEY, CDR2 SVGAGI. This CDR3 has 14 amino acids. The CDR3 DNA reads as TGTGCCAGCAGATACTCCGGGACAGATCTTGGCTACACCTTC. Translating gives CASRYSGTDLGYTF.

As for this clone: The junction shows a germline mismatch at one end, possibly a read error. The J gene is TRBJ2-2, the V gene TRBV9, with TRBD1 matching 9 bases. This CDR3 has 16 amino acids. Germline CDR1 is SGDLS and CDR2 is YYNGEE. Here the CDR3 DNA reads TGTGCCAGCAGCGCCCCAGGACAGGGGAACTCCGGGGAGCTGTTTTTT. Its translation: CASSAPGQGNSGELFF.

This clone appeared once. The V gene is TRBV5-1, the J gene TRBJ1-4, with D maybe TRBD1 (6 bases). CDR1 is SGHRS and CDR2 is YFSETQ in the germline V gene. Trimming took off 5 bases at V and 4 bases at J, with 15 bases between the two ends. This CDR3 is 15 amino acids long. This CDR3 reads CASRPQGRFNEKLFF. DNA of the CDR3: TGCGCCAGCAGGCCTCAGGGGAGATTTAATGAAAAACTGTTTTTT.

The J gene is TRBJ1-1, the V gene TRBV30; TRBD1 aligns across 8 bases. The germline V gene has CDR1 GTSNPN and CDR2 SVGIG (reference sequence). The CDR3 sequence is 16 residues long. Trimming removed 2 bases from V and 4 bases from J; junction bases left unmatched: 12. The CDR3 DNA follows: TGTGCCTGGAGTTACGGACGAACCACAGGGGGCACTGAAGCTTTCTTT. Translated, it gives CAWSYGRTTGGTEAFF.

J is TRBJ1-2 and V is TRBV19, with 9 bases identical to TRBD1. Looked up from germline, CDR1 is LNHDA and CDR2 is SQIVND (reference sequence). V lost 5 bases and J lost 8; bases outside the gene matches: 6. CDR3 length: 13 residues. The CDR3 bases are TGTGCCAGTAGTGTTACAGGGGGCGGCGGCTACACCTTC. Amino acids: CASSVTGGGGYTF. The full variable domain, completed using reference TRBV19 and TRBJ1-2, is DGGITQSPKYLFRKEGQNVTLSCEQNLNHDAMYWYRQDPGQGLRLIYYSQIVNDFQKGDIAEGYSVSREKKESFPLTVTSAQKNPTAFYLCASSVTGGGGYTFGSGTRLTVV.